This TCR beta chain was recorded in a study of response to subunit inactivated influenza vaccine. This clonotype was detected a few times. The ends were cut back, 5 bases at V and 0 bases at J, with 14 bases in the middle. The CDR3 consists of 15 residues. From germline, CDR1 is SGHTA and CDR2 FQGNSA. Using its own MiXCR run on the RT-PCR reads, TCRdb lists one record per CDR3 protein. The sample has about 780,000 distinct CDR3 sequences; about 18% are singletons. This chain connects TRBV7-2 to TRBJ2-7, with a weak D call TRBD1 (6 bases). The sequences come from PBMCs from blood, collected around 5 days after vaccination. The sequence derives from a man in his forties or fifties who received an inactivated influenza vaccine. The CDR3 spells CASSATLQGSYEQYF. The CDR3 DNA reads TGTGCCAGCAGCGCGACTTTACAGGGCTCCTACGAGCAGTACTTC.